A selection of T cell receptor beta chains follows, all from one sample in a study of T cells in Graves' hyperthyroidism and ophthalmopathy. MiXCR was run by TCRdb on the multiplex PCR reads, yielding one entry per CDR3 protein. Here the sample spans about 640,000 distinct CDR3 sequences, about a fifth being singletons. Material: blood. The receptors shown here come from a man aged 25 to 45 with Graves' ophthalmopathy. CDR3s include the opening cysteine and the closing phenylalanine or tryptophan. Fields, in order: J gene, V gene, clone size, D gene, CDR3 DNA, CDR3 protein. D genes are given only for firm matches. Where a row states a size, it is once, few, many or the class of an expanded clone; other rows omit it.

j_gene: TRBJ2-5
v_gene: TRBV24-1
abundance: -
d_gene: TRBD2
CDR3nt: TGTGCCACCAGCTTCCCGGGACTAGCGGGAGTTCTAGAGACCCAGTACTTC
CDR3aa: CATSFPGLAGVLETQYF

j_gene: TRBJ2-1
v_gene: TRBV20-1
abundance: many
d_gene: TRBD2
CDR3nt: TGCAGTGCGCCGGGACTAGCGGGAGGTAATGAGCAGTTCTTC
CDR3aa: CSAPGLAGGNEQFF

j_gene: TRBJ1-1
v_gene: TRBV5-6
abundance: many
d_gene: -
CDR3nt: TGTGCCAGCAGCTTGGCCGGGGGTGGGAACACTGAAGCTTTCTTT
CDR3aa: CASSLAGGGNTEAFF

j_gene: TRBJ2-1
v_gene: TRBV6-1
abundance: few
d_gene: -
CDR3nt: TGTGCCAGCACTTGGGAGTCAGGCAACAATGAGCAGTTCTTC
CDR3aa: CASTWESGNNEQFF

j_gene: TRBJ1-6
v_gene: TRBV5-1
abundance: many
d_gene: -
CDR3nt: TGCGCCAGCAGCTTGGATCGGAATTCACCCCTCCACTTT
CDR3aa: CASSLDRNSPLHF

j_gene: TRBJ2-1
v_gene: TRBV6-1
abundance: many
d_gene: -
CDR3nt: TGTGCCAGCAGTGCCTCCCTTCTAGGGGCAACCTCCTACAATGAGCAGTTCTTC
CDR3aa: CASSASLLGATSYNEQFF

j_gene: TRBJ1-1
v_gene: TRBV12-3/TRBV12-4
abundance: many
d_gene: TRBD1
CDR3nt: TGTGCCAGCAGTAAGGAGACAGGGTGGAACACTGAAGCTTTCTTT
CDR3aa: CASSKETGWNTEAFF

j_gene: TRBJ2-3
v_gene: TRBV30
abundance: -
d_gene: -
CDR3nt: TGTGCCTGGGGCCCTTTTCCTCGGCGGGATACGCAGTATTTT
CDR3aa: CAWGPFPRRDTQYF

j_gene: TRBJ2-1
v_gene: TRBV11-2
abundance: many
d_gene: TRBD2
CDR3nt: TGTGCCAGCAGTAACCCGGGACTAGCTTACAATGAGCAGTTCTTC
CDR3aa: CASSNPGLAYNEQFF

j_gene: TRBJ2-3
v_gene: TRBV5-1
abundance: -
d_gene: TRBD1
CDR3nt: TGCGCCAGCAGCCCTAACAGGGGGTGGTCGGATACGCAGTATTTT
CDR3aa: CASSPNRGWSDTQYF

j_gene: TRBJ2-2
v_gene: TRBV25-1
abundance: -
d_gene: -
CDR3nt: TGTGCCAGCAGTGATCCCCGGGGCGCAGGCCCCGGGGAGCTGTTTTTT
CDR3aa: CASSDPRGAGPGELFF

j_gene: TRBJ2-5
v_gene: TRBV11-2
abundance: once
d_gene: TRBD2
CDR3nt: TGTGCCAGCAGCTTAGGTGTAGCGGGAGGGGGGCAAGAGACCCAGTACTTC
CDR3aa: CASSLGVAGGGQETQYF

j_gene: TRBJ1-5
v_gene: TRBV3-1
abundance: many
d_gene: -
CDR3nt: TGTGCCAGCAGCCAAGTAGTTGGCAATCAGCCCCAGCATTTT
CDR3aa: CASSQVVGNQPQHF

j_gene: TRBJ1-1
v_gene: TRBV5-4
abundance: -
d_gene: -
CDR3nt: TGTGCCAGCAGCTTGGATCCGGGGGCGCCGTTCGCTTTCTTT
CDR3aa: CASSLDPGAPFAFF

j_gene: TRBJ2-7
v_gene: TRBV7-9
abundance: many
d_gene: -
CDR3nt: TGTGCCAGCAGCTTAGAGGACGGGGGTTCCTACGAGCAGTACTTC
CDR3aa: CASSLEDGGSYEQYF

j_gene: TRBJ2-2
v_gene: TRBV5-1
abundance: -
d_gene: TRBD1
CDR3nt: TGCGCCAGCAGCTCGACCCAGACGACAGGGGGGCTGTTTTTT
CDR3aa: CASSSTQTTGGLFF

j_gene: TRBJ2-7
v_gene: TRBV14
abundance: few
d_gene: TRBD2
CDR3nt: TGTGCCAGCAGCAGGAGAAGGGAGGGCCATTCCTACGAGCAGTACTTC
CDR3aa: CASSRRREGHSYEQYF

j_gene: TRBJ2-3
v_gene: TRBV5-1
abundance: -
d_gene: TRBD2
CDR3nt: TGCGCCAGCAGCCCGGGACTAGCGGGAGGGCAGGGGCAGTATTTT
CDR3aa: CASSPGLAGGQGQYF

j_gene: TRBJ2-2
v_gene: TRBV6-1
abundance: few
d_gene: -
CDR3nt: TGTGCCAGCACCCTCCCCAGACGTGACGGGGAGCTGTTTTTT
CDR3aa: CASTLPRRDGELFF

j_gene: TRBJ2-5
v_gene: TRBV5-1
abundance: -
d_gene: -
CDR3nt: TGCGCCAGCAGCCCTCTGGGAGCTCCTGAGACCCAGTACTTC
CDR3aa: CASSPLGAPETQYF

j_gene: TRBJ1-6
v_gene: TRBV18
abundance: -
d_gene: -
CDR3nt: TGTGCCAGCTCACCATCGCAGGGTGTTAATTCACCCCTCCACTTT
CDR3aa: CASSPSQGVNSPLHF

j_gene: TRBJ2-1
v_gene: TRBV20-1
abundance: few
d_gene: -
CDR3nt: TGCAGTGCTCCCGGAGGGACCTCGACCTACAATGAGCAGTTCTTC
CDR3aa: CSAPGGTSTYNEQFF

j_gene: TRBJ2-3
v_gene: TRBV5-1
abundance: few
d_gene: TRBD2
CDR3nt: TGCGCCAGCAGCTTGAAGCTAGCGGGAGGGCCCTACACAGATACGCAGTATTTT
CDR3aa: CASSLKLAGGPYTDTQYF